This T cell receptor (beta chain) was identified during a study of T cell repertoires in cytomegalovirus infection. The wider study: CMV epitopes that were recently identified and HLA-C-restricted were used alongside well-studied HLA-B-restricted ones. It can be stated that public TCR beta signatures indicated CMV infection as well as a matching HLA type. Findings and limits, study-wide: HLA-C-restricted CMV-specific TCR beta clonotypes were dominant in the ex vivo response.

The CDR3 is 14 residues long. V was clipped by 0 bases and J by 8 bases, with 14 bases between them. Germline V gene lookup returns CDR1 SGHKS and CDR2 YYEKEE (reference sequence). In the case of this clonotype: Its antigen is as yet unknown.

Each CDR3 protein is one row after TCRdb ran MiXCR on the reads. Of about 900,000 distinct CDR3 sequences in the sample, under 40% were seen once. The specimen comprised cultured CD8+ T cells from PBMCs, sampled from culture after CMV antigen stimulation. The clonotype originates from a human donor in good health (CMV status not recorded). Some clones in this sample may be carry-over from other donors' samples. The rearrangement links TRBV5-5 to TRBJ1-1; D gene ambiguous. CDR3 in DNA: TGTGCCAGCAGCTTGGTTCTTGGAAGTATGGAAGCTTTCTTT. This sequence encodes CASSLVLGSMEAFF.